A selection of T cell receptor beta chains follows, all from one sample in a study of blood T cell repertoires in COVID-19. The table came from immunoSEQ multiplex PCR; TCRdb's copy has only in-frame clones and leaves some out. Of hundreds of thousands of clones listed, approximately 88% are singletons. What was sequenced was peripheral blood. All receptors derive from a woman aged 45-60 years with COVID-19, enrolled during active disease. The CDR3 runs from the conserved cysteine through the conserved F or W. A D gene is named only where the DNA matches it firmly. Size is stated for part of the rows, as once, few or many counts, or as a class when the clone is expanded.

D gene: NA; J gene: TRBJ1-5; clone size: NA; V gene: TRBV7-6; CDR3 protein: CASSPSSNQPQHF; CDR3 DNA: TGTGCCAGCAGCCCCTCGAGCAATCAGCCCCAGCATTTT
D gene: NA; J gene: TRBJ1-2; clone size: once; V gene: TRBV7-9; CDR3 protein: CASSSQLGSYGYTF; CDR3 DNA: TGTGCCAGCAGCTCCCAACTCGGGTCCTATGGCTACACCTTC
D gene: TRBD2; J gene: TRBJ2-3; clone size: NA; V gene: TRBV5-4; CDR3 protein: CASSLPGGLSTDTQYF; CDR3 DNA: TGTGCCAGCAGCTTGCCGGGGGGGCTTAGCACAGATACGCAGTATTTT
D gene: NA; J gene: TRBJ2-1; clone size: NA; V gene: TRBV19; CDR3 protein: CAAGYNEQFF; CDR3 DNA: TGTGCCGCCGGGTACAATGAGCAGTTCTTC
D gene: NA; J gene: TRBJ1-1; clone size: NA; V gene: TRBV11-2; CDR3 protein: CASSLARAPDRMNTEAFF; CDR3 DNA: TGTGCCAGCAGCTTAGCCCGAGCCCCTGACAGGATGAACACTGAAGCTTTCTTT
D gene: TRBD2; J gene: TRBJ2-1; clone size: NA; V gene: TRBV4-1; CDR3 protein: CASSHELIAGGYEQFF; CDR3 DNA: TGCGCCAGCAGCCACGAGTTGATAGCGGGGGGTTATGAGCAGTTCTTC
D gene: TRBD1; J gene: TRBJ1-2; clone size: once; V gene: TRBV11-1; CDR3 protein: CASSLRDRPNYGYTF; CDR3 DNA: TGTGCCAGCAGCTTACGGGACAGACCTAACTATGGCTACACCTTC
D gene: TRBD1; J gene: TRBJ1-1; clone size: NA; V gene: TRBV18; CDR3 protein: CASSQWTGTNTEAFF; CDR3 DNA: TGTGCCAGCTCACAATGGACAGGGACGAACACTGAAGCTTTCTTT
D gene: TRBD1; J gene: TRBJ1-4; clone size: NA; V gene: TRBV27; CDR3 protein: CASSLEGRGEEKLFF; CDR3 DNA: TGTGCCAGCAGTTTAGAGGGCAGGGGGGAAGAAAAACTGTTTTTT
D gene: NA; J gene: TRBJ1-6; clone size: NA; V gene: TRBV30; CDR3 protein: CAWTRTANSPLHF; CDR3 DNA: TGTGCCTGGACCAGGACAGCTAATTCACCCCTCCACTTT
D gene: NA; J gene: TRBJ2-1; clone size: NA; V gene: TRBV3-1/TRBV3-2; CDR3 protein: CASSQGGGNEQFF; CDR3 DNA: TGTGCCAGCAGCCAAGGAGGGGGCAATGAGCAGTTCTTC
D gene: NA; J gene: TRBJ2-3; clone size: NA; V gene: TRBV9; CDR3 protein: CASSVAMRSTDTQYF; CDR3 DNA: TGTGCCAGCAGCGTAGCAATGAGGAGCACAGATACGCAGTATTTT
D gene: NA; J gene: TRBJ1-6; clone size: few; V gene: TRBV4-1; CDR3 protein: CASNSGRTDSPLHF; CDR3 DNA: TGCGCCAGCAACTCAGGGAGGACCGATTCACCCCTCCACTTT
D gene: NA; J gene: TRBJ1-1; clone size: NA; V gene: TRBV5-1; CDR3 protein: CASSYGGGLGTEAFF; CDR3 DNA: TGCGCCAGCAGCTATGGTGGAGGCTTGGGAACTGAAGCTTTCTTT
D gene: TRBD1; J gene: TRBJ2-3; clone size: NA; V gene: TRBV2; CDR3 protein: CASIARGSDTQYF; CDR3 DNA: TGTGCCAGCATCGCCAGGGGGTCAGATACGCAGTATTTT
D gene: TRBD1; J gene: TRBJ2-3; clone size: NA; V gene: TRBV5-4; CDR3 protein: CASSPTPGQGYDTQYF; CDR3 DNA: TGTGCCAGCAGCCCAACTCCGGGACAGGGATACGATACGCAGTATTTT
D gene: NA; J gene: TRBJ2-1; clone size: NA; V gene: TRBV2; CDR3 protein: CASSRVGEQFF; CDR3 DNA: TGTGCCAGCAGCAGGGTCGGTGAGCAGTTCTTC
D gene: TRBD1; J gene: TRBJ2-6; clone size: NA; V gene: TRBV19; CDR3 protein: CASSIWGQIDSGANVLTF; CDR3 DNA: TGTGCCAGTAGTATTTGGGGACAGATAGACTCTGGGGCCAACGTCCTGACTTTC
D gene: TRBD1; J gene: TRBJ1-6; clone size: NA; V gene: TRBV15; CDR3 protein: CATSSLTGLNSPLHF; CDR3 DNA: TGTGCCACCAGCAGCTTGACAGGGTTGAATTCACCCCTCCACTTT
D gene: NA; J gene: TRBJ2-5; clone size: NA; V gene: TRBV18; CDR3 protein: CASSPPGQGETQYF; CDR3 DNA: TGTGCCAGCTCACCACCAGGGCAGGGAGAGACCCAGTACTTC
D gene: TRBD2; J gene: TRBJ2-3; clone size: NA; V gene: TRBV3-1/TRBV3-2; CDR3 protein: CASSLTGRADTQYF; CDR3 DNA: TGTGCCAGCAGCCTGACTGGGAGGGCAGATACGCAGTATTTT
D gene: NA; J gene: TRBJ2-1; clone size: NA; V gene: TRBV19; CDR3 protein: CASRVPGLHEQFF; CDR3 DNA: TGTGCCAGCCGGGTCCCCGGCCTACATGAGCAGTTCTTC
D gene: TRBD1; J gene: TRBJ1-2; clone size: NA; V gene: TRBV15; CDR3 protein: CATSGEKGQGGMDYGYTF; CDR3 DNA: TGTGCCACCAGCGGAGAAAAGGGACAGGGTGGTATGGACTATGGCTACACCTTC
D gene: TRBD1; J gene: TRBJ1-4; clone size: NA; V gene: TRBV5-4; CDR3 protein: CASSGQGAQGEKLFF; CDR3 DNA: TGTGCCAGCAGCGGGCAGGGGGCGCAGGGGGAAAAACTGTTTTTT
D gene: NA; J gene: TRBJ2-7; clone size: once; V gene: TRBV5-4; CDR3 protein: CASSRFPRAGNSYEQYF; CDR3 DNA: TGTGCCAGCAGCCGCTTCCCAAGGGCAGGGAACTCCTACGAGCAGTACTTC
D gene: NA; J gene: TRBJ1-2; clone size: NA; V gene: TRBV6-5; CDR3 protein: CASTIDSYSYYGYTF; CDR3 DNA: TGTGCCAGCACTATCGACAGTTATTCTTACTATGGCTACACCTTC
D gene: TRBD2; J gene: TRBJ2-1; clone size: NA; V gene: TRBV4-1; CDR3 protein: CASSRMTSGGAGTYNEQFF; CDR3 DNA: TGCGCCAGCAGTCGAATGACTAGCGGGGGGGCCGGAACCTACAATGAGCAGTTCTTC
D gene: TRBD1; J gene: TRBJ2-1; clone size: NA; V gene: TRBV19; CDR3 protein: CASSPRGTGGGHNEQFF; CDR3 DNA: TGTGCCAGTAGTCCCAGGGGCACAGGGGGAGGACACAATGAGCAGTTCTTC
D gene: NA; J gene: TRBJ1-2; clone size: NA; V gene: TRBV5-1; CDR3 protein: CASSSFDRRGYTF; CDR3 DNA: TGCGCCAGCAGCTCGTTCGATCGGAGGGGCTACACCTTC
D gene: TRBD1; J gene: TRBJ2-1; clone size: NA; V gene: TRBV18; CDR3 protein: CASSPNRGSNYNEQFF; CDR3 DNA: TGTGCCAGCTCACCAAACAGGGGGTCGAATTACAATGAGCAGTTCTTC
D gene: NA; J gene: TRBJ1-2; clone size: NA; V gene: TRBV5-6; CDR3 protein: CASSLVGGVGYYGYTF; CDR3 DNA: TGTGCCAGCAGCTTGGTTGGAGGTGTTGGCTACTATGGCTACACCTTC
D gene: NA; J gene: TRBJ2-1; clone size: NA; V gene: TRBV9; CDR3 protein: CASSVDGNPYNEQFF; CDR3 DNA: TGTGCCAGCAGCGTAGACGGGAACCCCTACAATGAGCAGTTCTTC
D gene: NA; J gene: TRBJ1-2; clone size: NA; V gene: TRBV11-3; CDR3 protein: CASSPDTRRGYTF; CDR3 DNA: TGTGCCAGCAGCCCTGACACGCGACGGGGCTACACCTTC
D gene: TRBD2; J gene: TRBJ2-3; clone size: NA; V gene: TRBV7-2; CDR3 protein: CASSSPRGSGGADTQYF; CDR3 DNA: TGTGCCAGCAGCTCCCCTCGGGGTAGCGGGGGTGCAGATACGCAGTATTTT
D gene: NA; J gene: TRBJ1-1; clone size: NA; V gene: TRBV4-1; CDR3 protein: CASSQGGATFEAFF; CDR3 DNA: TGCGCCAGCAGCCAAGGAGGAGCCACTTTTGAAGCTTTCTTT
D gene: NA; J gene: TRBJ1-4; clone size: NA; V gene: TRBV9; CDR3 protein: CASSVGNRETNEKLFF; CDR3 DNA: TGTGCCAGCAGCGTAGGGAACAGGGAAACTAATGAAAAACTGTTTTTT
D gene: NA; J gene: TRBJ1-1; clone size: NA; V gene: TRBV5-1; CDR3 protein: CASSFSRAKGTEAFF; CDR3 DNA: TGCGCCAGCAGCTTCTCCAGGGCCAAGGGCACTGAAGCTTTCTTT
D gene: TRBD1; J gene: TRBJ2-1; clone size: NA; V gene: TRBV29-1; CDR3 protein: CSVEDGGTGTYNEQFF; CDR3 DNA: TGCAGCGTTGAAGATGGGGGGACAGGAACCTACAATGAGCAGTTCTTC
D gene: NA; J gene: TRBJ2-1; clone size: NA; V gene: TRBV25-1; CDR3 protein: CASSESPPYNEQFF; CDR3 DNA: TGTGCCAGCAGTGAATCCCCTCCCTACAATGAGCAGTTCTTC
D gene: TRBD1; J gene: TRBJ2-2; clone size: NA; V gene: TRBV27; CDR3 protein: CASSFEAKGASTGELFF; CDR3 DNA: TGTGCCAGCAGTTTCGAGGCGAAGGGGGCTAGTACCGGGGAGCTGTTTTTT
D gene: TRBD1; J gene: TRBJ2-1; clone size: many; V gene: TRBV14; CDR3 protein: CASSPGTGGSYNEQFF; CDR3 DNA: TGTGCCAGCAGCCCTGGGACAGGGGGCTCCTACAATGAGCAGTTCTTC
D gene: TRBD2; J gene: TRBJ2-3; clone size: once; V gene: TRBV9; CDR3 protein: CASRKGGGAADTQYF; CDR3 DNA: TGTGCCAGCAGAAAGGGCGGGGGGGCCGCAGATACGCAGTATTTT
D gene: NA; J gene: TRBJ1-4; clone size: once; V gene: TRBV18; CDR3 protein: CASSSTGPTNEKLFF; CDR3 DNA: TGTGCCAGCTCATCCACAGGGCCAACTAATGAAAAACTGTTTTTT
D gene: TRBD2; J gene: TRBJ2-2; clone size: few; V gene: TRBV10-3; CDR3 protein: CAISGGGRVAGELFF; CDR3 DNA: TGTGCCATCAGTGGCGGGGGGAGAGTGGCCGGGGAGCTGTTTTTT
D gene: TRBD1; J gene: TRBJ1-2; clone size: NA; V gene: TRBV27; CDR3 protein: CASSLSGTGGEAF; CDR3 DNA: TGTGCCAGCAGTTTATCCGGGACAGGGGGCGAGGCGTTC
D gene: NA; J gene: TRBJ2-1; clone size: NA; V gene: TRBV29-1; CDR3 protein: CSVARGTGTLNEQFF; CDR3 DNA: TGCAGCGTTGCCCGGGGCACAGGGACCCTCAATGAGCAGTTCTTC